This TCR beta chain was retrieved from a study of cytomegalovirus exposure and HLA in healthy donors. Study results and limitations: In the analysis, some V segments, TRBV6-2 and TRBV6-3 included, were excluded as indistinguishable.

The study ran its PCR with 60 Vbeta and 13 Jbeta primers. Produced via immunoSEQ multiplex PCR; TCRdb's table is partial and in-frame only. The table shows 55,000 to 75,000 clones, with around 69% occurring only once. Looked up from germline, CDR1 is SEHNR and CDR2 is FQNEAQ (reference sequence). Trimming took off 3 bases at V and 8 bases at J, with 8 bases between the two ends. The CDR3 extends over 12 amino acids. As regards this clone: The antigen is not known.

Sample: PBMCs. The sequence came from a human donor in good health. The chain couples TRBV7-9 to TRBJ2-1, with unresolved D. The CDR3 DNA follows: TGTGCCAGCAGCTTCACACGTTATGAGCAGTTCTTC. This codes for CASSFTRYEQFF.